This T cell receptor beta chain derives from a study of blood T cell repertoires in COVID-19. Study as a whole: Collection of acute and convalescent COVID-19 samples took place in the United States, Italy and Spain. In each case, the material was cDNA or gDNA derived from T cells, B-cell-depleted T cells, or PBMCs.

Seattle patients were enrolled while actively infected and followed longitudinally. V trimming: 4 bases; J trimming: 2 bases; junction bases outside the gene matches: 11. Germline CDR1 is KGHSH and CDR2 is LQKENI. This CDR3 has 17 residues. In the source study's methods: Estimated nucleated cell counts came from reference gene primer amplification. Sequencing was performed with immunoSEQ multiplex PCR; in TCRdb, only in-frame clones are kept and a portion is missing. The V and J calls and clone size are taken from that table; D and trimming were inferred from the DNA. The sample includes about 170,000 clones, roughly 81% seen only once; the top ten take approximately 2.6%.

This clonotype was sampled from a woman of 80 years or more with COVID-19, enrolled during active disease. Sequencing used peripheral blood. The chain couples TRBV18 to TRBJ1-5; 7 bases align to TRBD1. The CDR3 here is CASSLGQVGWGNQPQHF. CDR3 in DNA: TGTGCCAGCTCACTAGGACAGGTGGGATGGGGCAATCAGCCCCAGCATTTT.